The 19 T cell receptor beta chains listed next were all sequenced from one sample in a study of T-cell reconstitution after alpha-beta-depleted transplantation in children. Construction of the TCRbeta library involved unique molecular identifiers. TCRdb redid the calling of the PCR reads with MiXCR, one entry per CDR3 protein. This sample carries some 220,000 distinct CDR3 sequences, about 11% of them seen once, and the ten largest clones take roughly 27%. The sample here was PBMCs, taken before TCRalphabeta/CD19-depleted stem cell transplant. These receptors were obtained from a child in the first two years of life with acute myeloid leukemia, due to receive a stem cell transplant.

This clonotype was observed many times. The V and J genes are TRBV9 and TRBJ1-3; D call uncertain. Trimming removed 6 bases from V and 2 bases from J, with 9 bases in between. The CDR3 has 13 amino acids. Germline-derived CDR1 and CDR2 are SGDLS and YYNGEE. CDR3 nucleotide sequence: TGTGCCAGCACCCCTTTACCTGGAAACACCATATATTTT. This sequence encodes CASTPLPGNTIYF.

In this sample, this clonotype turned up many times. This rearrangement joins TRBV5-1 to TRBJ2-5; tentative D call: TRBD2 (6 bases). CDR1 and CDR2 from the germline V gene are SGHRS and YFSETQ. V gave up 6 bases and J gave up 2 bases, with 14 bases separating them. The CDR3 spans 14 residues. CDR3 loop: CASKEGVIQETQYF. CDR3 DNA: TGCGCCAGCAAGGAGGGAGTAATACAAGAGACCCAGTACTTC.

This clonotype was detected many times. The V gene is TRBV6-2 or TRBV6-3, the J gene TRBJ1-6; D is uncertain. Trimming cost V 6 bases and J 5 bases, with 17 bases left between them. Germline V gives CDR1 MNHEY, CDR2 SVGEGT. The CDR3 is 16 residues long. The CDR3 sequence is CASSLGRIKNNSPLHF. The CDR3 DNA reads TGTGCCAGCAGCCTTGGACGGATAAAGAATAATTCACCCCTCCACTTT.

The sample holds many counts of this clonotype. V usage is TRBV5-1 and J usage is TRBJ2-1; perhaps TRBD2 as D (5 bases). Trimming took 0 bases from V and 9 from J, leaving 13 bases between them. CDR1 and CDR2 (germline): SGHRS, YFSETQ. The CDR3 is made up of 14 amino acids. This CDR3 reads CASSLGGSGGEQFF. For the CDR3, the DNA is TGCGCCAGCAGCTTGGGTGGCAGCGGCGGTGAGCAGTTCTTC.

The chain is built from TRBV20-1 and TRBJ2-7; D is perhaps TRBD2 (6 bases). The CDR3 consists of 16 residues. V was pared by 3 bases and J by 6 bases, with 24 bases between. CDR1 is DFQATT and CDR2 is SNEGSKA in the germline V gene (reference sequence). In DNA form, the CDR3 reads TGCAGTGCTAGTGGGCTAGCGAGTTCTAAGGGTAGCGAGCAGTACTTC. The encoded protein is CSASGLASSKGSEQYF.

Of note for this clonotype: This may stem from a read error, because a much larger clone lies one nucleotide away. The genes are TRBV7-2 and TRBJ2-1, with 7 positions matching TRBD2. The CDR3 spans 14 residues. J was trimmed by 4 bases and V by 5 bases; bases with no gene match: 5. CDR1 is SGHTA and CDR2 is FQGNSA in the germline V gene. CDR3 sequence (DNA): TGTGCCAGCAGCCGCCGGGAGGCATACAATGAGCAGTTCTTC. It codes for CASSRREAYNEQFF.

This clonotype was counted many times. J is TRBJ2-1 and V is TRBV30; 11 bases align to TRBD2. The ends lost 4 bases at V and 6 bases at J; junction bases unmatched: 2. This CDR3 contains 13 residues. Germline CDR1 reads GTSNPN; CDR2 reads SVGIG (reference sequence). The CDR3 sequence: CAWKTSGGNEQFF. In nucleotides, the CDR3 is TGTGCCTGGAAAACTAGCGGGGGCAATGAGCAGTTCTTC.

This clonotype has at least ten counts. The rearrangement links TRBV5-1 to TRBJ2-7; 7 nucleotides agree with TRBD1. Germline loops: CDR1 SGHRS, CDR2 YFSETQ. This CDR3 contains 14 residues. V shed 4 bases and J 2 bases; nucleotides not matched to a gene: 6. The CDR3: CASSTTGITYEQYF. DNA of the CDR3: TGCGCCAGCAGCACGACAGGGATTACCTACGAGCAGTACTTC.

This clonotype was counted at least ten times. The chain joins TRBV7-8 to TRBJ2-4, with D maybe TRBD2 (5 bases). Germline V gene sequence: CDR1 SGHVS, CDR2 FQNEAQ. V was trimmed by 8 bases and J by 4 bases, leaving 12 bases between them. The CDR3 runs 13 residues. The CDR3 nucleotides are TGTGCCAGCGGCGAGAGGGTAAAAAACATTCAGTACTTC. Translating gives CASGERVKNIQYF.

Remarks on this clonotype: A much larger clone differs from this one at a single base, so this may be a read error. The chain carries TRBV11-2 and TRBJ2-1; D ambiguous. From germline, CDR1 is SGHAT and CDR2 FQNNGV. The CDR3 length is 16 residues. The CDR3 nucleotides read TGTGCCGGCAGCTTACGAGGTCATCGCTCCTACAATGAGCAGTTCTTC. It codes for CAGSLRGHRSYNEQFF.

This clonotype was recorded at least ten times. V is TRBV5-1 and J is TRBJ1-1, with D perhaps TRBD1 (6 bases). Between the trimmed V and J ends, which lost 4 bases and 5 bases, there was a span of 24 bases. Germline V gene sequence: CDR1 SGHRS, CDR2 YFSETQ. This CDR3 contains 17 residues. The CDR3 DNA follows: TGCGCCAGCAGCCAACGGCCCCTTAACAGGGTATCAACTGAAGCTTTCTTT. Its protein product is CASSQRPLNRVSTEAFF.

This clonotype was counted ten times or more. This CDR3 is CASSLELGQTGNTIYF. The CDR3 nucleotides are TGTGCCAGCAGCTTGGAATTGGGACAGACTGGAAACACCATATATTTT. This sequence joins TRBV5-8 and TRBJ1-3, with 7 nucleotides matching TRBD1. The CDR3 runs to 16 residues. Germline lookup yields CDR1 SGHTS and CDR2 YDEGEE. V lost 0 bases and J lost 2; bases outside the gene matches: 5.

This clonotype was counted ten times or more. This chain links TRBV20-1 with TRBJ2-5, with TRBD1 identical over 10 bases. The V segment lost 6 bases and the J segment 4 bases; nucleotides outside the gene matches: 8. Germline V gene lookup returns CDR1 DFQATT and CDR2 SNEGSKA (reference sequence). This CDR3 comprises 14 residues. In DNA form, the CDR3 reads TGCAGTGCGCAGAGGACAGGGGGAACAGAGACCCAGTACTTC. Encoded protein: CSAQRTGGTETQYF.

This clonotype was found a few times. The chain recombines TRBV30 with TRBJ1-2; D gene unclear. This CDR3 has 11 amino acids. Between the trimmed V and J ends, which lost 3 bases and 4 bases, there was a span of 6 bases. Per the germline V gene, CDR1 is GTSNPN and CDR2 is SVGIG (reference sequence). The CDR3 region is CAWRLIYGYTF. In DNA, the CDR3 is TGTGCCTGGAGGCTAATCTATGGCTACACCTTC.

This clonotype came up many times. The chain combines TRBV28 with TRBJ1-5; tentative D call: TRBD1 (6 bases). V was clipped by 7 bases and J by 3 bases, with 16 bases between them. The CDR3 runs to 15 residues. Germline values: CDR1 MDHEN, CDR2 SYDVKM. DNA of the CDR3: TGTGCCAGCACCCCTTCCGGACAGCTCAATCAGCCCCAGCATTTT. Amino acid sequence: CASTPSGQLNQPQHF.

This clonotype was found many times. This chain connects TRBV7-8 to TRBJ2-7; D is uncertain. V lost 6 bases, J lost 0 bases, and 6 bases lay in between. CDR3 length: 12 amino acids. CDR1 is SGHVS, CDR2 FQNEAQ, per germline. CDR3 DNA: TGTGCCAGCAGTCTCAACTCCTACGAGCAGTACTTC. Protein sequence: CASSLNSYEQYF. The complete variable domain, with remaining parts taken from reference TRBV7-8 and TRBJ2-7, reads GAGVSQSPRYKVAKRGQDVALRCDPISGHVSLFWYQQALGQGPEFLTYFQNEAQLDKSGLPSDRFFAERPEGSVSTLKIQRTQQEDSAVYLCASSLNSYEQYFGPGTRLTVT.

This clonotype was recorded at least ten times. The chain couples TRBV10-3 to TRBJ2-7; no clear D gene. Germline V lookup: CDR1 ENHRY, CDR2 SYGVKD. The CDR3 has 12 amino acids. The germline V and J ends were trimmed by 0 bases and 4 bases, with 4 bases remaining between them. The chain's CDR3 is CAISESLYEQYF. In nucleotides, the CDR3 is TGTGCCATCAGTGAGTCGTTATACGAGCAGTACTTC.

At least ten counts were recorded for this clonotype. The chain is built from TRBV5-1 and TRBJ2-3, with unresolved D. Germline assignment: CDR1 SGHRS and CDR2 YFSETQ. The CDR3 is 14 residues long. Deletions cut 0 bases from V and 4 bases from J, with 9 bases between. The CDR3 nucleotides read TGCGCCAGCAGCTTGGCCAAGATCGCAGATACGCAGTATTTT. Protein: CASSLAKIADTQYF. Full variable domain (missing parts from reference TRBV5-1 and TRBJ2-3): KAGVTQTPRYLIKTRGQQVTLSCSPISGHRSVSWYQQTPGQGLQFLFEYFSETQRNKGNFPGRFSGRQFSNSRSEMNVSTLELGDSALYLCASSLAKIADTQYFGPGTRLTVL.

This clonotype was detected ten times or more. In nucleotides, the CDR3 is TGCAGTGCTAGAGTGCCTTCCAAGGAGAATGAGCAGTTCTTC. Protein: CSARVPSKENEQFF. The chain employs TRBV20-1 and TRBJ2-1; D not certain. This CDR3 comprises 14 residues. Per germline, CDR1 DFQATT and CDR2 SNEGSKA (reference sequence). The V end lost 1 base, the J end lost 7 bases, and 14 bases lay between the germline ends.